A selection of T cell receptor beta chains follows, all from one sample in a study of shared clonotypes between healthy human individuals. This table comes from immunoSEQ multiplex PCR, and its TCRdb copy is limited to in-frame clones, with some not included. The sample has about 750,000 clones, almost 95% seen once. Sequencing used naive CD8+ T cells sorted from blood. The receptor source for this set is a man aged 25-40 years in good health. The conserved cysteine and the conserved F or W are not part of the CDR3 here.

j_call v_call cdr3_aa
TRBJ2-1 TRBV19 ASSINRADEQF
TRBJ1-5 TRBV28 ASRVLGHVNQPQH
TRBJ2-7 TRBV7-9 ASSWQPYEQY
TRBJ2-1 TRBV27 ASSFRETSYNEQF
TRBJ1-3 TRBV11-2 ASSPDRSGNTIY
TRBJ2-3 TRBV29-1 SAWTSDRNVQY
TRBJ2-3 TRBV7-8 ASSTLAGGTDTQY
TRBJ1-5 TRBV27 ASRPAGYNQPQH
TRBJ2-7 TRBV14 ASSQGAGTLYEQY
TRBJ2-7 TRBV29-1 SVEGLAAGDSYEQY
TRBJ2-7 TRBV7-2 ASSPTAGVYEQY
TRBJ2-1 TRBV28 ASSLLTGNNEQF
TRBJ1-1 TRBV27 ASSLSVNTEAF
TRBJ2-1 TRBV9 ASAGAISFNNEQF
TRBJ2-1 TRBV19 ASSMGAGDNEQF
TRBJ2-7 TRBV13 ASSAPLLGYEQY